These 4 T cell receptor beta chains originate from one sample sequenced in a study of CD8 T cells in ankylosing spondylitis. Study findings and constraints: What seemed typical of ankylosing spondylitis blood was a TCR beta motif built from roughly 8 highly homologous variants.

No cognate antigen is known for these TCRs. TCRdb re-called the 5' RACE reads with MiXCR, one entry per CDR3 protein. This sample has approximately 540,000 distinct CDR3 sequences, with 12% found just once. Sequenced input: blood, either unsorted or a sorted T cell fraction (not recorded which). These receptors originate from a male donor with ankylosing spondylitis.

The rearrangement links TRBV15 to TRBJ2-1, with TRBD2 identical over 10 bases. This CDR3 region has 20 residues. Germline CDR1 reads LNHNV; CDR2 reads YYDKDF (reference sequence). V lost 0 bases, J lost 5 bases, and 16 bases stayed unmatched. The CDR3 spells CATSRDQGRGLAGDNNEQFF. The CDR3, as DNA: TGTGCCACCAGCAGAGATCAGGGCAGGGGGCTAGCGGGAGACAACAATGAGCAGTTCTTC. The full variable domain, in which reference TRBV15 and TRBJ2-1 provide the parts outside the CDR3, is DAMVIQNPRYQVTQFGKPVTLSCSQTLNHNVMYWYQQKSSQAPKLLFHYYDKDFNNEADTPDNFQSRRPNTSFCFLDIRSPGLGDTAMYLCATSRDQGRGLAGDNNEQFFGPGTRLTVL.

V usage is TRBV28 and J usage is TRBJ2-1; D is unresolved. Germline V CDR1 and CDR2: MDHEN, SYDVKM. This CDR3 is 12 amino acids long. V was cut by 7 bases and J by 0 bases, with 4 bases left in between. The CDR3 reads CASTGSYNEQFF. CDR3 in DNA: TGTGCCAGCACCGGCTCCTACAATGAGCAGTTCTTC.

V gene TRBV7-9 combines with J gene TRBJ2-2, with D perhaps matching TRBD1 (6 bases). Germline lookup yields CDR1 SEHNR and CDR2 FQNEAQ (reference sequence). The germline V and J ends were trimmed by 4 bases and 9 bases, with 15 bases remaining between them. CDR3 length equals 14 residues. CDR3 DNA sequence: TGTGCCAGCAGCTCGGGACACAGGGTCCGGGAGCTGTTTTTT. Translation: CASSSGHRVRELFF.

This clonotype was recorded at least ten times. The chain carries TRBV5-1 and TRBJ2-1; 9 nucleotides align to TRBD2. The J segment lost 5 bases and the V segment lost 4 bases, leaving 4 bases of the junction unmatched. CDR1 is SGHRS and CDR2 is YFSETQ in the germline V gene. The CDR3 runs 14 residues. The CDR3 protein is CASSTASGNNEQFF. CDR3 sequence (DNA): TGCGCCAGCAGCACCGCTAGCGGGAACAATGAGCAGTTCTTC.